The rows below give T cell receptor beta chains drawn from one sample of a study of blood T cell repertoires in COVID-19. Produced via immunoSEQ multiplex PCR; TCRdb's table is partial and in-frame only. The profile shows 300,000 or so clones, under 95% of them singletons. Sequencing used PBMCs or T cells enriched from blood (not recorded which). The source is a man aged 60 to 69 who had recovered from COVID-19. CDR3s include the opening cysteine and the closing phenylalanine or tryptophan. A D gene is named only where the DNA matches it firmly. Size values are once, few and many counts, or a class for expanded clones, and some rows have none.

TGCGCCAGCAGTCAACCATCGGGGACTAGGAGGATATTCACAGATACGCAGTATTTT CASSQPSGTRRIFTDTQYF TRBJ2-3 - TRBD2 TRBV23-1
TGTGCCAGCGGGGACATGCGAGGCTATGGCTACACCTTC CASGDMRGYGYTF TRBJ1-2 - - TRBV2
TGTGCCTGGAGACCGGGACTAGGAAACAATGAGCAGTTCTTC CAWRPGLGNNEQFF TRBJ2-1 - TRBD2 TRBV30
TGTGCCAGCAGTCTGATGCGGGAGGGCCCCTACGAGCAGTACTTC CASSLMREGPYEQYF TRBJ2-7 - TRBD2 TRBV7-9
TGTGCCAGCAGCAAGGGGCTTACTAGCCCCCTTCCCCCTCGGCATAACCGAAACAGCGAGCAGTACTTC CASSKGLTSPLPPRHNRNSEQYF TRBJ2-7 - - TRBV21-1
TGCGCCAGCAGCACGGACAGGGGAACAGATACGCAGTATTTT CASSTDRGTDTQYF TRBJ2-3 - TRBD1 TRBV5-1
TGCGCCAGCTCCCCCCTCGAGGTTCAGGGCACTGAAGCTTTCTTT CASSPLEVQGTEAFF TRBJ1-1 - - TRBV5-1
TGTGCCAGCTCACCAACTGCACCAGGGGGCTATGGCTACACCTTC CASSPTAPGGYGYTF TRBJ1-2 - TRBD1 TRBV18
TGTGCCAGCAGTGAACCAGGGCTAACCGGGGAGCTGTTTTTT CASSEPGLTGELFF TRBJ2-2 few - TRBV6-1
TGTGCCAGCAGTTTCGGACAGGGATATCAGCCCCAGCATTTT CASSFGQGYQPQHF TRBJ1-5 - TRBD1 TRBV3-1/TRBV3-2
TGCGCCAGCAGCCCCCCCCTCCGGGACAATGAGCAGTTCTTC CASSPPLRDNEQFF TRBJ2-1 - - TRBV4-1
TGCGCCAGCAGCTTGCTCGGGTTTGTGACTGAAGCTTTCTTT CASSLLGFVTEAFF TRBJ1-1 - - TRBV5-1
TGTGCCAGTAAAGCAAACACAGATACGCAGTATTTT CASKANTDTQYF TRBJ2-3 - - TRBV19
TGTGCCAGCAGCTTAGGGCTAGCGGGAGTCTATGAGCAGTTCTTC CASSLGLAGVYEQFF TRBJ2-1 - TRBD2 TRBV7-8
TGTGCCACCAGTGACCGGGACAACCGTGGGGAGACCCAGTACTTC CATSDRDNRGETQYF TRBJ2-5 - - TRBV24-1
TGTGCCTGGTGCGGGGCGAACACTGAAGCTTTCTTT CAWCGANTEAFF TRBJ1-1 once - TRBV30
TGTGCCAGTAGGGGACAGACTAACTATGGCTACACCTTC CASRGQTNYGYTF TRBJ1-2 - TRBD1 TRBV19
TGCGCCAGCAGCTTTACTAGCGGAGCCGCCTACGAGCAGTACTTC CASSFTSGAAYEQYF TRBJ2-7 - TRBD2 TRBV5-1
TGTGCCAGCAGCGTACTGTCTGGGGCCACCGGGGAGCTGTTTTTT CASSVLSGATGELFF TRBJ2-2 - - TRBV9